The rows below give T cell receptor beta chains drawn from one sample of a study of identical twins. Via MiXCR, TCRdb re-called the 5' RACE reads, giving one row per CDR3 protein. This sample yields roughly 350,000 distinct CDR3 sequences, of which 10% to 15% are seen a single time; around 6.9% belongs to the top ten. These records were also assigned to another study, of yellow fever vaccine responses in identical twins.

Sequencing was carried out using CD8+ T cells sorted from blood. The receptors were sampled from a woman aged 18-29 years in good health. Both conserved end residues are part of each CDR3. Fields, in order: V gene, clone size, J gene, CDR3 length, D gene, CDR3 DNA, CDR3 protein. A D gene is named only where the DNA matches it firmly. Expanded clones get a size class; other rows say once, few or many, or leave the size out.

TRBV7-6	-	TRBJ2-1	20	TRBD2	TGTGCCAGCAGCTTAAGTGATTGGGGGTTCGGACTAGCGGGACCCAATGAGCAGTTCTTC	CASSLSDWGFGLAGPNEQFF
TRBV5-1	-	TRBJ2-7	16	-	TGCGCCAGCAGCTTGGATATGGGGATGGGCTCCTACGAGCAGTACTTC	CASSLDMGMGSYEQYF
TRBV20-1	-	TRBJ2-2	17	TRBD2	TGCAGTGCTCCCTTTCAGACTAGCGGACCGAACACCGGGGAGCTGTTTTTT	CSAPFQTSGPNTGELFF
TRBV6-2/TRBV6-3	many	TRBJ2-3	14	-	TGTGCCAGCAGTTACGGGGGGGCCACAGATACGCAGTATTTT	CASSYGGATDTQYF
TRBV3-1	few	TRBJ2-1	17	-	TGTGCCAGCAGCCAAGACCAGGGGACCTCCCCCTACAATGAGCAGTTCTTC	CASSQDQGTSPYNEQFF
TRBV14	-	TRBJ2-3	13	-	TGTGCCAGCAGCTCAGTCGAGGGAGATACGCAGTATTTT	CASSSVEGDTQYF
TRBV7-6	few	TRBJ1-5	16	TRBD1	TGTGCCAGCAGCTTAGGTCCAGGGGGCGGGAATCAGCCCCAGCATTTT	CASSLGPGGGNQPQHF
TRBV12-3/TRBV12-4	many	TRBJ2-1	14	-	TGTGCCAGCAGTTTGGGGGGACCCTACAATGAGCAGTTCTTC	CASSLGGPYNEQFF
TRBV3-1	many	TRBJ1-5	15	-	TGCGCCAGCAGCCAAGACCCGGGGAGCAATCAGCCCCAGCATTTT	CASSQDPGSNQPQHF
TRBV9	-	TRBJ2-7	15	-	TGTGCCAGCAGCCCGGGAGCGGTCCCCACCTACGAGCAGTACTTC	CASSPGAVPTYEQYF
TRBV7-2	few	TRBJ1-1	13	-	TGTGCCAGCAGCTTAGTTAGCAGGGGAATAGCTTTCTTT	CASSLVSRGIAFF
TRBV27	-	TRBJ2-7	15	TRBD2	TGTGCCAGCAGTCCTTCCGGGACTAGCCCCCACGAGCAGTACTTC	CASSPSGTSPHEQYF
TRBV20-1	-	TRBJ1-6	12	-	TGCAGTGCTAGGGAGGTTGATTCACCCCTCCACTTT	CSAREVDSPLHF
TRBV10-3	many	TRBJ2-1	17	TRBD2	TGTGCCATCAGTGACCGCCGGGAGGCAGGGCTGGGCGATGAGCAGTTCTTC	CAISDRREAGLGDEQFF
TRBV12-3/TRBV12-4	few	TRBJ2-1	17	TRBD2	TGTGCCAGCAGTTTGGCGGCTAGCGGGCCCTCCTACAATGAGCAGTTCTTC	CASSLAASGPSYNEQFF
TRBV25-1	-	TRBJ2-7	12	-	TGTGCCAGCAGTGACCAATCCTACGAGCAGTACTTC	CASSDQSYEQYF
TRBV29-1	-	TRBJ2-7	14	-	TGCAGCGTTACGTCACAGTGGGGTTCCTACGAGCAGTACTTC	CSVTSQWGSYEQYF
TRBV20-1	few	TRBJ1-2	11	TRBD1	TGCAGTGCTGAACAGGGGTATGGCTACACCTTC	CSAEQGYGYTF
TRBV5-1	many	TRBJ2-3	12	-	TGCGCCAGCAGCCCCAGGCCCGGGTGGTCGTATTTT	CASSPRPGWSYF
TRBV20-1	many	TRBJ2-7	14	-	TGCAGTGCTAGAGAAGGTAGCGATTACGTCGAGCAGTACTTC	CSAREGSDYVEQYF
TRBV27	-	TRBJ2-5	16	TRBD2	TGTGCCAGCAGTCTCTCCGGGGCGCGGGAGGGCCAGACCCAGTACTTC	CASSLSGAREGQTQYF
TRBV12-3/TRBV12-4	-	TRBJ2-1	15	-	TGTGCCAGCACCTTCCCTAGGAGGGGCGTAAATGAGCAGTTCTTC	CASTFPRRGVNEQFF
TRBV5-1	few	TRBJ2-7	19	-	TGCGCCAGCAGCTTGGGGCTCTACGAGGGTCCACTACTTACCTACGAGCAGTACTTC	CASSLGLYEGPLLTYEQYF
TRBV5-1	few	TRBJ2-7	14	-	TGCGCCAGCAGCTTCCACCCGATGAGCCGGGAGCAGTACTTC	CASSFHPMSREQYF
TRBV4-1	-	TRBJ1-1	15	TRBD1	TGCGCCAGCAGTCCGGGACAGGGGGCGAACACTGAAGCTTTCTTT	CASSPGQGANTEAFF
TRBV4-1	few	TRBJ1-6	19	-	TGCGCCAGCAGCCAAGATGCCCCCTTTGAAGTCCGGGGTAATTCACCCCTCCACTTT	CASSQDAPFEVRGNSPLHF